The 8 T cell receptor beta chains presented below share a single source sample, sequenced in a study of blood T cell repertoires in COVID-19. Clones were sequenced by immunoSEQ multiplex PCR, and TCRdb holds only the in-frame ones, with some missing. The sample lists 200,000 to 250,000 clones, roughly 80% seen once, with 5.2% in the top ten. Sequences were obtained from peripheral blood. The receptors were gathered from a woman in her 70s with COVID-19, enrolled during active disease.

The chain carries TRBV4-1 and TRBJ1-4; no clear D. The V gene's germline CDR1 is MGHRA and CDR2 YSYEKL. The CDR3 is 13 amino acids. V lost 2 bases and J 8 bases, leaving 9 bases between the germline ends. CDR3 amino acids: CASSQSGKEKLFF. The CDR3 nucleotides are TGCGCCAGCAGCCAATCCGGGAAAGAAAAACTGTTTTTT.

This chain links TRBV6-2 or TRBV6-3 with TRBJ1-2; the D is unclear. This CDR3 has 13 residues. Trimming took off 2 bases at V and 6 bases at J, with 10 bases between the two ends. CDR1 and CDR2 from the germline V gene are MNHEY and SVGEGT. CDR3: CASSYRSGHGYTF. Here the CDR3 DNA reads TGTGCCAGCAGTTACCGGTCGGGTCATGGCTACACCTTC.

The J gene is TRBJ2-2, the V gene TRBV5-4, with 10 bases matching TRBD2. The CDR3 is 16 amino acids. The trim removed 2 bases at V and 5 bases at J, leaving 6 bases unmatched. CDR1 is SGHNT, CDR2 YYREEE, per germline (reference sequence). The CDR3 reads CASSFSGRAWTGELFF. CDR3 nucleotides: TGTGCCAGCAGCTTCAGCGGGAGGGCCTGGACCGGGGAGCTGTTTTTT.

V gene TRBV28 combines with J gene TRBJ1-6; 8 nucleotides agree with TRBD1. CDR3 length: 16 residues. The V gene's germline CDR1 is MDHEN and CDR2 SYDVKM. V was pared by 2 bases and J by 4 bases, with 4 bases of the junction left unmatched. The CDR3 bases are TGTGCCAGCAGTTTACCCGGGACAGGTTATAATTCACCCCTCCACTTT. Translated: CASSLPGTGYNSPLHF.

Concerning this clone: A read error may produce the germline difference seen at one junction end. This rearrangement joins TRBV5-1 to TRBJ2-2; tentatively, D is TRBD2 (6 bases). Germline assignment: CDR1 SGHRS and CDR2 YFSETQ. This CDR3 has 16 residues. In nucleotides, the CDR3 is TGCGCCAGCAGATTGGCAACCGGGGGACGGACCGGGGAGCTGTTTTTT. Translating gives CASRLATGGRTGELFF.

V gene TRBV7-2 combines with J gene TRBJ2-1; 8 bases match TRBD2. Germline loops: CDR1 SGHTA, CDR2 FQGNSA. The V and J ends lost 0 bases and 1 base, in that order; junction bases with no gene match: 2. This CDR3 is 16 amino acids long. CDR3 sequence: CASSLAASGSYNEQFF. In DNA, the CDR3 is TGTGCCAGCAGCTTAGCGGCTAGCGGGTCCTACAATGAGCAGTTCTTC.

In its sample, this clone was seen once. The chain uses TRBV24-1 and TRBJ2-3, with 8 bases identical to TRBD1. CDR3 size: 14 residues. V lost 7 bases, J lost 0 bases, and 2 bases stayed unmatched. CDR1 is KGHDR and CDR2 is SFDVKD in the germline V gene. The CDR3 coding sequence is TGTGCCACCAGCGGACAGGGAAGCACAGATACGCAGTATTTT. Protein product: CATSGQGSTDTQYF.

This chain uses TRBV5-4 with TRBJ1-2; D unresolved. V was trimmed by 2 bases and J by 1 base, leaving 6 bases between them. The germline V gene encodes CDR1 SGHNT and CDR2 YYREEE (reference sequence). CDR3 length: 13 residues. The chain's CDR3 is CASSFSRNYGYTF. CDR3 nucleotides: TGTGCCAGCAGCTTCTCCCGTAACTATGGCTACACCTTC.